A selection of T cell receptor beta chains follows, all from one sample in a study of CD8+ T cells in alopecia areata. Profiling relied on immunoSEQ multiplex PCR, and the TCRdb table lists in-frame clones only, not all of them. The profile shows 200,000 to 250,000 clones, around two fifths of them singletons. The sequences come from CD4+ T cells sorted from blood, collected at approximately week 30, from a patient treated with tofacitinib. These receptors originate from a human donor with alopecia areata. The CDR3 runs from the conserved cysteine through the conserved F or W. Each record gives: V gene, J gene, CDR3 length, CDR3 protein.

>TRBV7-6|TRBJ2-7|13
CASSLAEDYEQYF
>TRBV29-1|TRBJ2-7|14
CSVVLEDRGYEQYF
>TRBV6-5|TRBJ2-5|13
CASSYSGRMSQYF
>TRBV30|TRBJ2-5|15
CAWSVSATRGETQYF
>TRBV9|TRBJ1-1|15
CASSAQGPLNTEAFF
>TRBV2|TRBJ1-1|13
CASSDEQNTEAFF
>TRBV5-6|TRBJ2-2|14
CATGGQGYTGELFF
>TRBV29-1|TRBJ1-2|9
CSEEAGYTF
>TRBV12-5|TRBJ2-3|12
CASGRVEYTQYF
>TRBV29-1|TRBJ2-3|12
CSVSGGADTQYF
>TRBV30|TRBJ2-7|12
CAWSASPYEQYF
>TRBV6-6|TRBJ1-2|12
CASREISYGYTF
>TRBV7-6|TRBJ2-7|16
CASSLAGQGLTYEQYF
>TRBV6-1|TRBJ2-7|13
CASNRDRNYEQYF
>TRBV5-1|TRBJ1-5|15
CASSSSGTADQPQHF
>TRBV2|TRBJ2-1|16
CASQLAGGPAADEQFF
>TRBV30|TRBJ2-2|13
CAWNRGSTGELFF
>TRBV11-2|TRBJ2-7|15
CASSLARAGPYEQYF
>TRBV6-5|TRBJ1-4|16
CASSYVRQGTLEKLFF
>TRBV7-8|TRBJ2-3|14
CASSPTTGEDTQYF
>TRBV7-3|TRBJ2-1|15
CASSLTRTSYNEQFF
>TRBV29-1|TRBJ2-1|15
CSVEERDTVNNEQFF
>TRBV2|TRBJ2-7|13
CASSDRTSYEQYF
>TRBV27|TRBJ1-1|14
CASSFGRTNTEAFF
>TRBV5-6|TRBJ1-2|14
CASSPGQGNYGYTF